What follows are 20 T cell receptor beta chains derived from one specimen sequenced in a study of blood T cell repertoires in COVID-19. Generated by immunoSEQ multiplex PCR, the TCRdb table keeps only in-frame clones and is missing some. Of about 63,000 clones in the sample, 88% were seen once. The sample was peripheral blood. The receptor source for this set is a human donor in a cohort sampled during active COVID-19.

The chain is built from TRBV25-1 and TRBJ1-1; no firm D call. CDR1 and CDR2 from the germline V gene are MGHDK and SYGVNS. The CDR3 is 13 residues long. V lost 4 bases, J lost 1 base, and 7 bases lay in between. The CDR3 here is CASSAQRNTEAFF. The DNA of the CDR3 is TGTGCCAGCAGTGCCCAGCGGAACACTGAAGCTTTCTTT.

The rearrangement links TRBV19 to TRBJ1-1, with D hard to call. This CDR3 contains 15 residues. The germline V gene has CDR1 LNHDA and CDR2 SQIVND (reference sequence). V shed 10 bases and J shed 5 bases, with 23 bases lying between them. The CDR3: CATSPWTERRTEAFF. The CDR3 coding sequence is TGTGCCACCTCCCCTTGGACGGAGAGGAGGACTGAAGCTTTCTTT.

This chain connects TRBV7-2 to TRBJ1-2, with 9 bases matching TRBD1. This CDR3 is 12 amino acids long. CDR1 is SGHTA, CDR2 FQGNSA, per germline. V lost 5 bases to trimming and J lost 11 bases; unmatched junction nucleotides: 6. The CDR3 is CASSLGQGRYTF. The CDR3 nucleotides are TGTGCCAGCAGCCTGGGACAGGGTAGATACACCTTC. Full variable domain (outside the CDR3, taken from reference TRBV7-2 and TRBJ1-2): GAGVSQSPSNKVTEKGKDVELRCDPISGHTALYWYRQSLGQGLEFLIYFQGNSAPDKSGLPSDRFSAERTGGSVSTLTIQRTQQEDSAVYLCASSLGQGRYTFGSGTRLTVV.

The rearrangement links TRBV5-4 to TRBJ2-7; maybe TRBD2 (6 bases). The CDR3 covers 14 residues. Deletions cut 4 bases from V and 0 bases from J, with 11 bases between. Per the germline V gene, CDR1 is SGHNT and CDR2 is YYREEE (reference sequence). The DNA of the CDR3 is TGTGCCAGCAGCGTCGAGGGAGGCTCCTACGAGCAGTACTTC. Translating it yields CASSVEGGSYEQYF.

This clone was found once. CDR3 protein: CASSLRQGTGELFF. CDR3 DNA: TGTGCCAGCAGCTTGCGGCAGGGGACCGGGGAGCTGTTTTTT. J is TRBJ2-2 and V is TRBV7-9; a possible D gene is TRBD1 (6 bases). The CDR3 sequence is 14 residues long. Germline assignment: CDR1 SEHNR and CDR2 FQNEAQ (reference sequence). The ends were cut back, 3 bases at V and 5 bases at J, with 10 bases in the middle.

The V call is TRBV5-1, the J call TRBJ2-3, with D possibly TRBD1 on 6 matching bases. Germline assignment: CDR1 SGHRS and CDR2 YFSETQ. Trimming removed 0 bases from V and 2 bases from J, with 7 bases in between. CDR3 size: 14 residues. In DNA form, the CDR3 reads TGCGCCAGCAGCTTGGGGGACACCACAGATACGCAGTATTTT. Encoded protein: CASSLGDTTDTQYF.

The chain links TRBV11-2 to TRBJ2-7; 8 bases agree with TRBD1. The J segment lost 6 bases and the V segment lost 3 bases, leaving 4 bases of the junction unmatched. The CDR3 totals 13 residues. Germline CDR1 and CDR2: SGHAT and FQNNGV. CDR3 nucleotide sequence: TGTGCCAGCAGCTTTAAACAGGGGGGCGAGCAGTACTTC. It specifies CASSFKQGGEQYF.

As to this clone: At one boundary the junction diverges from the germline segment, which might be a read error. This chain uses TRBV24-1 with TRBJ1-4; 9 bases align to TRBD1. CDR1 is KGHDR, CDR2 SFDVKD, per germline. The CDR3 length is 15 residues. The CDR3, as DNA: TGTGCCACCAGTGCTACAGGGGGCGCCTATGAAAAATTGTTTTTT. It yields the protein CATSATGGAYEKLFF.

This clone has a handful of counts. The V call is TRBV6-1, the J call TRBJ1-2, with D tentatively TRBD1 (6 bases). CDR3 length equals 15 residues. V lost 1 base and J 2 bases, leaving 11 bases between the germline ends. The germline V gene has CDR1 MNHNS and CDR2 SASEGT. The CDR3 region is CASSEEGGPNYGYTF. The CDR3 DNA follows: TGTGCCAGCAGTGAAGAGGGGGGGCCGAACTATGGCTACACCTTC.

CDR3 nucleotide sequence: TGTGCCAGCAGCCCGACTCGGTCTGGGGCCAACGTCCTGACTTTC. Its protein is CASSPTRSGANVLTF. The V and J genes are TRBV6-5 and TRBJ2-6; no reliable D call. The V end lost 6 bases, the J end lost 1 base, and 10 bases lay between the germline ends. The CDR3 is 15 residues long. The V gene's germline CDR1 is MNHEY and CDR2 SVGAGI.

V is TRBV5-5 and J is TRBJ1-6; TRBD1 aligns across 9 bases. This CDR3 contains 17 residues. CDR1 and CDR2 (germline): SGHKS, YYEKEE (reference sequence). The V gene end was trimmed by 4 bases and the J gene end by 10 bases; junction bases not matched to a gene: 15. The CDR3 nucleotides read TGTGCCAGCAGCCCCCGACTCTCAGACAGGGGGGTATCACCCCTCCACTTT. Translated, it gives CASSPRLSDRGVSPLHF.

This sequence joins TRBV3-1 (or the pseudogene TRBV3-2) and TRBJ2-5; maybe TRBD1 (6 bases). The V end lost 3 bases, the J end lost 3 bases, and 23 bases lay between the germline ends. In germline, CDR1 is LGHDT, CDR2 YNNKEL (reference sequence). The CDR3 is made up of 18 amino acids. The CDR3 DNA follows: TGTGCCAGCAGCCACCCCTCGCAGGGGACCAGGTGGGAAGAGACCCAGTACTTC. Translated: CASSHPSQGTRWEETQYF.

The chain carries TRBV19 and TRBJ1-5, with 9 bases fitting TRBD1. This CDR3 contains 15 residues. V lost 3 bases and J lost 1; bases outside the gene matches: 1. Per the germline V gene, CDR1 is LNHDA and CDR2 is SQIVND (reference sequence). In DNA, the CDR3 is TGTGCCAGTAGTATTGGGACAGGGAGCAATCAGCCCCAGCATTTT. Encoded protein: CASSIGTGSNQPQHF.

The genes are TRBV2 and TRBJ1-5, with D possibly matching TRBD1 (5 bases). Germline V gene sequence: CDR1 SNHLY, CDR2 FYNNEI. With 5 bases removed from V and 9 bases from J, the gap between germline ends came to 20 bases. This CDR3 contains 15 residues. CDR3 protein: CASSHKAGVGSPQHF. The CDR3 nucleotides read TGTGCCAGCAGTCACAAAGCGGGGGTGGGGTCGCCCCAGCATTTT.

The rearrangement uses TRBV27 and TRBJ2-4; TRBD1 matches at 8 bases. This CDR3 has 17 amino acids. Per germline, CDR1 MNHEY and CDR2 SMNVEV (reference sequence). V lost 2 bases and J lost 0; bases outside the gene matches: 6. The DNA of the CDR3 is TGTGCCAGCAGTTTAGCAGGGGGCAATGGAGCCAAAAACATTCAGTACTTC. It is translated as CASSLAGGNGAKNIQYF.

There are a few counts of this clone. The genes are TRBV4-2 and TRBJ2-3; D remains ambiguous. The length of the CDR3 is 14 residues. Trimming cost V 1 base and J 5 bases, with 10 bases left between them. Germline-derived CDR1 and CDR2 are LGHNA and YNFKEQ. The CDR3 bases are TGTGCCAGCAGCCAAGGCGGTGTTGGAGATACGCAGTATTTT. It is translated as CASSQGGVGDTQYF.

The gene calls are TRBV6-2 or TRBV6-3 and TRBJ2-7; D perhaps matches TRBD2 (6 bases). V shed 0 bases and J shed 1 base, with 10 bases lying between them. Germline V CDR1 and CDR2: MNHEY, SVGEGT. The CDR3 is 15 amino acids. CDR3 sequence reads: CASSYSVAVSYEQYF. DNA of the CDR3: TGTGCCAGCAGTTACTCAGTAGCGGTATCCTACGAGCAGTACTTC.

The chain recombines TRBV19 with TRBJ1-5; perhaps TRBD1 as D (5 bases). Trimming took off 8 bases at V and 3 bases at J, with 17 bases between the two ends. Germline V lookup: CDR1 LNHDA, CDR2 SQIVND (reference sequence). The CDR3 runs to 15 residues. The CDR3 region is CASSTSQDTNQPQHF. Here the CDR3 DNA reads TGTGCCAGTTCCACCTCCCAGGACACCAATCAGCCCCAGCATTTT. The full variable domain, its missing parts supplied by reference TRBV19 and TRBJ1-5, is DGGITQSPKYLFRKEGQNVTLSCEQNLNHDAMYWYRQDPGQGLRLIYYSQIVNDFQKGDIAEGYSVSREKKESFPLTVTSAQKNPTAFYLCASSTSQDTNQPQHFGDGTRLSIL.

The chain recombines TRBV28 with TRBJ1-2; unclear D gene. In germline, CDR1 is MDHEN, CDR2 SYDVKM. Trimming left V 4 bases short and J 8 bases short, with 17 bases between. The CDR3 spans 14 residues. The chain's CDR3 is CASSSPTRRMGYTF. CDR3 in DNA: TGTGCCAGCAGTTCCCCGACACGCCGCATGGGCTACACCTTC.

The rearrangement uses TRBV7-9 and TRBJ1-1; D perhaps matches TRBD1 (5 bases). In germline, CDR1 is SEHNR, CDR2 FQNEAQ (reference sequence). The CDR3 runs 16 residues. V dropped 6 bases and J dropped 0 bases, with 17 bases sitting between them. CDR3 sequence reads: CASRPDGGNMNTEAFF. For the CDR3, the DNA is TGTGCCAGCAGACCCGACGGGGGGAACATGAACACTGAAGCTTTCTTT.